This record concerns one T cell receptor beta chain sequence. Its specificity is unknown. These data come from a study of OX40 agonist ivuxolimab in advanced cancers. This CDR3 comprises 16 residues. The V and J ends lost 5 bases and 7 bases, in that order; junction bases with no gene match: 14. CDR1 is SGHAT, CDR2 FQDESV, per germline (reference sequence). Sequencing used immunoSEQ multiplex PCR; TCRdb keeps in-frame clones, though not all of them. In the table there are 85,000 to 100,000 clones, 75% to 95% of which are singletons. Patients had blood sampled at baseline and again on cycle 4 day 1 and cycle 7 day 1. The study's findings and limits: Averaged across samples, CD8+ T cells carried more expanded clones than CD4+ did.

The chain links TRBV11-1 to TRBJ2-1; 7 bases are shared with TRBD2. The clonotype comes from an adult with an advanced solid tumor such as melanoma, head and neck, liver or kidney cancer. The sequencing here drew on CD4+ or CD8+ T cells sorted from blood, taken in a trial of the OX40 agonist ivuxolimab. CDR3 sequence: CASSQYAGRAQNEQFF. The CDR3 region has the DNA TGTGCCAGCAGCCAATATGCGGGGAGGGCCCAAAATGAGCAGTTCTTC.